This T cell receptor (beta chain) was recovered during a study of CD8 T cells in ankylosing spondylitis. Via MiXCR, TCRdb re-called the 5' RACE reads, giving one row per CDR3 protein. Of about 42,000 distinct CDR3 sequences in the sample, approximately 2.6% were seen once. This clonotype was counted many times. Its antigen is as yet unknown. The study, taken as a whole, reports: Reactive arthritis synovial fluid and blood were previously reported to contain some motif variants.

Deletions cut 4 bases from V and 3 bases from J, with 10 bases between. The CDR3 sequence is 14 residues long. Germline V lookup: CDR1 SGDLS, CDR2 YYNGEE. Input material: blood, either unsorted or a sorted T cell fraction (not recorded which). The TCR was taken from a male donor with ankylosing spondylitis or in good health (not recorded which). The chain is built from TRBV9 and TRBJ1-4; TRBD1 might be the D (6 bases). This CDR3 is CASSRQAANEKLFF. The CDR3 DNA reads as TGTGCCAGCAGCAGACAGGCGGCTAATGAAAAACTGTTTTTT.